A single sample is the source of the 5 T cell receptor beta chains below, sequenced in a study of regulatory T cells in long-lasting Graves disease. Investigators prepared the TCR beta libraries by applying iRepertoire HTBI primers and Arm-PCR of CDR3 regions. TCRdb redid the calling of the multiplex PCR reads with MiXCR, one entry per CDR3 protein. The sample includes about 470,000 distinct CDR3 sequences, around 21% of them seen just once. Time point specified: persistent/refractory GD, antithyroid drugs over 5 years with positive TRAb. There was RNA extracted from PBMCs, and the TCR library was made from it. This material consisted of peripheral blood mononuclear cells (PBMCs), taken when the disease was refractory, from a patient treated with antithyroid drugs. Receptors originate from a female donor with Graves disease.

This clonotype has only a few counts. J is TRBJ1-5 and V is TRBV4-1; D call uncertain. The CDR3 loop spans 15 amino acids. CDR1 is MGHRA and CDR2 is YSYEKL in the germline V gene. Trimming removed 1 base from V and 7 bases from J, with 14 bases in between. In DNA form, the CDR3 reads TGCGCCAGCAGCCAAGTGTCCGGGCCGGGACAGCCCCAGCATTTT. Translation gives CASSQVSGPGQPQHF.

This clonotype was seen more than once but under ten times. The rearrangement joins TRBV27 to TRBJ2-3, with TRBD2 as a possible D gene (5 bases). CDR1 is MNHEY, CDR2 SMNVEV, per germline (reference sequence). CDR3 size: 13 residues. Trimming cost V 3 bases and J 6 bases, with 10 bases left between them. CDR3 residues: CASSFRDKDTQYF. As DNA, the CDR3 is TGTGCCAGCAGTTTCCGGGATAAGGATACGCAGTATTTT.

V usage is TRBV11-2 and J usage is TRBJ2-7, with no clear D. The CDR3 runs to 15 residues. Trimming took off 3 bases at V and 0 bases at J, with 12 bases between the two ends. CDR1 is SGHAT, CDR2 FQNNGV, per germline. The CDR3 sequence: CASSFTPPVSYEQYF. The CDR3 bases are TGTGCCAGCAGCTTTACACCTCCGGTCTCCTACGAGCAGTACTTC.

A note on this clonotype: A much larger clone differs by one base, so this may be a read error. The CDR3 nucleotides are TGTGCCAGCAGTCAAGGACGGACAGGGGGGGCAGGTACGCAGTATTTT. Translating gives CASSQGRTGGAGTQYF. This chain uses TRBV2 with TRBJ2-3, with 10 bases fitting TRBD1. Germline V gene data show CDR1 as SNHLY and CDR2 as FYNNEI. V lost 5 bases and J lost 8; bases outside the gene matches: 13. This CDR3 spans 16 amino acids.

The chain joins TRBV5-1 to TRBJ1-4; a weak D match, TRBD1 (6 bases). Germline loops: CDR1 SGHRS, CDR2 YFSETQ. The CDR3 runs to 14 residues. V gave up 7 bases and J gave up 7 bases, with 17 bases separating them. The CDR3 bases are TGCGCCAGCCGGAGACAGGCCGAGGGTGAAAAACTGTTTTTT. Translation gives CASRRQAEGEKLFF. Complete variable domain (other parts from reference TRBV5-1 and TRBJ1-4): KAGVTQTPRYLIKTRGQQVTLSCSPISGHRSVSWYQQTPGQGLQFLFEYFSETQRNKGNFPGRFSGRQFSNSRSEMNVSTLELGDSALYLCASRRQAEGEKLFFGSGTQLSVL.